The present TCR beta chain was sequenced within a study of T-cell reconstitution after alpha-beta-depleted transplantation in children. Study findings and constraints: At one year after transplant, newly produced T cells mostly accounted for T-cell counts and diversity. The origin of alpha-beta T cells about two months after transplant was reportedly several hundred expanded graft clones. Some patients' high day-60 TCRbeta diversity was attributed to recipient cells surviving conditioning.

This clonotype was found many times. Its antigen is as yet unknown. Using unique molecular identifiers, the investigators prepared the TCRbeta library. TCRdb independently ran MiXCR on the PCR reads; one entry per CDR3 protein. This table holds about 300,000 distinct CDR3 sequences, just over 7.5% found once. CDR3 length: 15 amino acids. CDR1 is SGHRS and CDR2 is YFSETQ in the germline V gene. V dropped 0 bases and J dropped 5 bases, with 13 bases sitting between them. The V gene is TRBV5-1, the J gene TRBJ2-3; no definite D call. This sequence originates from a female patient aged 2-15 years who had a stem cell transplant for Fanconi anemia, so the T cells may come from the graft donor. The sample was peripheral blood, taken 360 days after TCRalphabeta/CD19-depleted stem cell transplant. The CDR3 DNA reads as TGCGCCAGCAGCTTGGGGCCCCTCATGGAAGATACGCAGTATTTT. Translated: CASSLGPLMEDTQYF.